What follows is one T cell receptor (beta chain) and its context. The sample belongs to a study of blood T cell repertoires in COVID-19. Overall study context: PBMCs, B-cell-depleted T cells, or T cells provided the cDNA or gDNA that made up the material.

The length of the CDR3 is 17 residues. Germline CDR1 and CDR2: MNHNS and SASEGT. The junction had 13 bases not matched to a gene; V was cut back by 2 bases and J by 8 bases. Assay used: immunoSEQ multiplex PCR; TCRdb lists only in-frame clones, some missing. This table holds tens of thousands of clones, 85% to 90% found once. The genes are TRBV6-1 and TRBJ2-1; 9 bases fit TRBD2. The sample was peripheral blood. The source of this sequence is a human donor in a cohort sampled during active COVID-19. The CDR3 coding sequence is TGTGCCAGCAGTGAATCTATCGGCGGGAGGGCCATCCATGAGCAGTTCTTC. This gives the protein CASSESIGGRAIHEQFF.